The sequence of this T cell receptor beta chain was determined in a study of blood T cell repertoires in COVID-19. The wider study: Collection of acute and convalescent COVID-19 samples took place in the United States, Italy and Spain. T cells, B-cell-depleted T cells, or PBMCs supplied cDNA or gDNA.

Original handling: Estimation of nucleated cell counts relied on the amplification of reference gene primers. Only in-frame clones appear in the TCRdb table, and some are missing; sequencing was by immunoSEQ multiplex PCR. V, J and clone size are taken as reported in that table, and D and trimming were inferred from the DNA itself. The table shows about 160,000 clones, with about four fifths occurring only once. Cohort assignment relied on participant-reported clinical history. The sequencing sample was made of PBMCs or T cells enriched from blood (not recorded which). The receptor was derived from a woman aged 50 to 60 in a cohort exposed to, infected with or recovered from COVID-19 (not recorded which).

CDR3 in DNA: TGTGCCAGCAGCTTAGAGGCGAAGGCAGCGAGAAAACTGTTTTTT. It translates to CASSLEAKAARKLFF. V gene TRBV7-8 combines with J gene TRBJ1-4; D is ambiguous. V lost 1 base to trimming and J lost 10 bases, with 16 bases between them. The germline V gene has CDR1 SGHVS and CDR2 FQNEAQ. This CDR3 has 15 residues.